This entry describes one T cell receptor beta chain. What it recognizes is unknown. Relative to the germline gene, one junction end is altered; a read error may explain this. There were no patients who had received any treatment before thyroid surgery. This sample stems from a study of metastatic and nonmetastatic thyroid tumors. Looking at the study overall: Malignant thyroid and benign thyroid patients provided blood and tumor or nodule tissue whose repertoires were compared.

Study findings and constraints: As reported, TCR beta diversity in blood and tumor was significantly higher in malignant thyroid tumors than in benign nodules.

Original methodology: In papillary thyroid cancer, a distant-metastasis classifier was built using CDR3 differences across clinicopathological groups. TCRdb re-called the PCR reads via MiXCR. The V and J calls reflect TCRdb's pipeline rather than the authors' work. The top ten hold roughly 5.6% of the sample, which has tens of thousands of clones, 15% to 20% seen once. This sequence was found in a male donor with papillary thyroid cancer or a benign thyroid nodule (not recorded which). Some clones in this sample may be carry-over from other donors' samples. The sample taken for sequencing was blood.

The CDR3 region has the DNA TGTGTCAGCAGTGACTCCCTAGCGGGGGGGCCCTATACGCAGTATTTT. It translates to CVSSDSLAGGPYTQYF. This rearrangement joins TRBV2 to TRBJ2-3; 12 positions agree with TRBD2. The CDR3 is made up of 16 amino acids. Germline V gives CDR1 SNHLY, CDR2 FYNNEI.